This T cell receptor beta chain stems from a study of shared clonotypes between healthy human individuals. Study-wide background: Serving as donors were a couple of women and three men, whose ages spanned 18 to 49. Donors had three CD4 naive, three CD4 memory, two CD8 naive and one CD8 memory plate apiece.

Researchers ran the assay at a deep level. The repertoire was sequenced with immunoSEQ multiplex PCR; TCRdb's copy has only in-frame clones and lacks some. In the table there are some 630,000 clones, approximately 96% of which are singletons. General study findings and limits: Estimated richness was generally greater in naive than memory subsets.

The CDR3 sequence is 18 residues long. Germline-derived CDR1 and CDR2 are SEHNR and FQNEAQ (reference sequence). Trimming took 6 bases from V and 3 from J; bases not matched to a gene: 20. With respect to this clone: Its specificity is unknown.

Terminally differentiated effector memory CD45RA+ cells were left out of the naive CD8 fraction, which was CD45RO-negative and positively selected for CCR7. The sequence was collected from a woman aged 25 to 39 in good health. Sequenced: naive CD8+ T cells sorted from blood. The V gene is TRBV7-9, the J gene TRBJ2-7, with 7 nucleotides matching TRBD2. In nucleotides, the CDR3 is TGTGCCAGCAGTTCCGGGAGCTTAGCGGGCGGACCCGACTACGAGCAGTACTTC. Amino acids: CASSSGSLAGGPDYEQYF.